These 23 T cell receptor beta chains share one sample of origin, sequenced in a study of kidney transplant recipient with SARS-CoV-2 infection (dated by TCRdb to about 2021). In the paper's terms, the time point label means: pre-pandemic baseline sample and day 111 after first positive SARS-CoV-2 test. Sequencing took place on an Illumina MiSeq. Starting from the raw public reads, TCRdb applied fastp trimming at Q25, assembled clones with MiXCR and retained in-frame beta chains. Each entry merges the rows of one CDR3 protein and shows their most common DNA and genes. In this sample the table shows fewer than 250,000 distinct CDR3 sequences, less than 35% of which occur a single time. Together, the top ten hold more than 6.5% of the sample. This material consisted of a blood sample, taken at baseline and between days 110 and 120 from a kidney transplant recipient. The receptors come from a male patient aged 25 to 39 who had COVID-19 and was a kidney transplant recipient. Once a transplant has taken place, some T cells may be donor derived.

On this clonotype itself: A much more abundant neighbour one base away suggests this may be a read error. This chain connects TRBV7-3 to TRBJ2-2, with D tentatively TRBD1 or TRBD2 (6 bases each). The CDR3 extends over 15 amino acids. Germline lookup yields CDR1 SGHTA and CDR2 FQGTGA. The V end was cut by 6 bases, the J end by 7 bases, with 18 bases between. The CDR3 DNA follows: TGTGCCAGCAGTTACACCCCCGGGGGCGGCGGGGAGCTGTTTTTT. This codes for CASSYTPGGGGELFF.

A note on this clonotype: Its ends do not fully match the called genes, so a read error is possible. This chain joins TRBV6-4 and TRBJ2-3, with 11 bases identical to TRBD2. This CDR3 region has 15 residues. CDR1 and CDR2 from the germline V gene are MRHNA and SNTAGT. The CDR3 DNA follows: TGTGCCTGCAGCCCGGGACTAGCGGACACAGATACGCAGTATTTT. Translation: CACSPGLADTDTQYF.

This clonotype was found a few times. A much larger clone is a single base away; this may be a read error. The genes are TRBV6-8 and TRBJ1-2; D not certain. V was trimmed by 7 bases and J by 4 bases, leaving 25 bases between them. Germline V gene data show CDR1 as MNHGY and CDR2 as SAAAGT. The CDR3 length is 17 residues. The CDR3 nucleotides are TGTGCCAGCAATCGCAACCCACGCTCTAGAAAGACCTATGGCTACACCTTC. Translated: CASNRNPRSRKTYGYTF.

On this clonotype itself: A much larger clone lies one base from this, so it may be a read error. Likely a read error: the CDR3 ends without its conserved phenylalanine or tryptophan. It is unclear where the CDR3 begins or ends on the DNA, so no DNA is shown, and the CDR3 is as TCRdb lists it. The chain uses TRBV21-1 and TRBJ1-5; TRBD1 is the table's D call, not checked against the DNA. TRBV21-1 is a listed pseudogene. The CDR3 spans 17 residues, counting both ends. The CDR3 sequence is CASRVDRGHQNGQPQHL.

This clonotype appeared a single time. A much bigger clone sits one base away, suggesting this may be a read error. This chain links TRBV7-9 with TRBJ1-2; no firm D call. The CDR3 is 13 amino acids. Germline V gives CDR1 SEHNR, CDR2 FQNEAQ (reference sequence). This CDR3 is CASSLSSNYGHTF. In nucleotides, the CDR3 is TGTGCCAGCAGCTTAAGTAGTAACTATGGCCACACCTTC.

A remark on this clonotype: A much larger clonotype is one base distant, so this may be a read error. The chain uses TRBV20-1 and TRBJ1-2; D gene ambiguous. V lost 4 bases, J lost 4 bases, and 22 bases lay in between. The CDR3 spans 16 residues. CDR1 is DFQATT, CDR2 SNEGSKA, per germline (reference sequence). CDR3 sequence: CSANQKPFRKTYGYTF. In nucleotides, the CDR3 is TGCAGTGCTAATCAAAAGCCGTTTCGAAAGACCTATGGCTACACCTTC.

The V and J genes are TRBV28 and TRBJ2-1, with 7 bases matching TRBD2. The germline CDR1 and CDR2 sequences are MDHEN and SYDVKM. After removal of 7 bases from V and 1 base from J, the junction contained 4 bases not matched to a gene. The CDR3 runs to 14 residues. DNA for the CDR3: TGTGCCAGCAAGACTAGCAATTCCTACAATGAGCAGTTCTTC. Its translation is CASKTSNSYNEQFF.

Ten or more counts support this clonotype. The CDR3 nucleotides read TGTGCCAGCAGCGGCCGCAGTCACGAGGGAAAGACCTATGGCTACACCTTC. Translated: CASSGRSHEGKTYGYTF. J is TRBJ1-2 and V is TRBV7-1; D not resolved. TRBV7-1 is marked as an open reading frame, function uncertain. The V end was cut by 5 bases, the J end by 4 bases, with 23 bases between. This CDR3 is 17 amino acids long.

This clonotype has just a few counts. This chain connects TRBV7-9 to TRBJ2-7, with a weak D call TRBD2 (5 bases). This CDR3 region has 14 residues. The V gene's germline CDR1 is SEHNR and CDR2 FQNEAQ (reference sequence). Deletions cut 1 base from V and 5 bases from J, with 12 bases between. The CDR3 loop reads CASSLGNSEDEQYF. In DNA form, the CDR3 reads TGTGCCAGCAGCTTAGGAAATAGCGAGGACGAGCAGTACTTC.

This clonotype appeared many times. This CDR3 is CASSLVAGSDTEAFF. The CDR3 DNA reads as TGCGCCAGCAGCTTGGTTGCAGGATCGGACACTGAAGCTTTCTTT. The chain carries TRBV5-1 and TRBJ1-1; D not resolved. Germline V gives CDR1 SGHRS, CDR2 YFSETQ. Trimming shortened V by 0 bases and J by 3 bases, and 12 bases separated the two germline ends. CDR3 length: 15 residues. The entire variable domain, with the rest obtained from reference TRBV5-1 and TRBJ1-1, is as follows: KAGVTQTPRYLIKTRGQQVTLSCSPISGHRSVSWYQQTPGQGLQFLFEYFSETQRNKGNFPGRFSGRQFSNSRSEMNVSTLELGDSALYLCASSLVAGSDTEAFFGQGTRLTVV.

This clonotype was observed many times. The chain carries TRBV9 and TRBJ2-2, with 8 bases matching TRBD1. V dropped 0 bases and J dropped 8; count of bases not matched to a gene: 6. Germline loops: CDR1 SGDLS, CDR2 YYNGEE. The CDR3 covers 15 residues. In DNA, the CDR3 is TGTGCCAGCAGCGTAGGACAGGGGCCGTTAGGGGAGCTGTTTTTT. Its translation: CASSVGQGPLGELFF.

On this clonotype itself: This sequence may be a read error, since a much larger clone differs from it by one base. The CDR3 does not close with the conserved phenylalanine or tryptophan, likely indicating a read error. The gene calls are TRBV7-9 and TRBJ1-2, with no clear D. The length of the CDR3 is 13 residues. Trimming pared 0 bases from V and 3 bases from J, leaving 5 bases between. From germline, CDR1 is SEHNR and CDR2 FQNEAQ (reference sequence). As DNA, the CDR3 is TGTGCCAGCAGCTTAGCCGGCGACTATGGCTACACCCTC. It encodes CASSLAGDYGYTL.

As concerns this clonotype: This could be a read error, since a much larger clone is one nucleotide away. The chain recombines TRBV24-1 with TRBJ1-2, with D unresolved. The CDR3 extends over 17 amino acids. Deletions cut 6 bases from V and 4 bases from J, with 23 bases between. Germline V lookup: CDR1 KGHDR, CDR2 SFDVKD. CDR3 sequence (DNA): TGTGCCACCAGTCGTCGTTTTAGTACCAGAAAGGCCTATGGCTACACCTTC. Translated, it gives CATSRRFSTRKAYGYTF.

Comment on this clonotype: One junction end disagrees with the germline gene, perhaps due to a read error. This rearrangement joins TRBV29-1 to TRBJ2-2; TRBD1 agrees at 7 bases. Looked up from germline, CDR1 is SQVTM and CDR2 is ANQGSEA. This CDR3 has 13 amino acids. CDR3 in amino acids: CSVEGGGTGKLFF. As DNA, the CDR3 is TGCAGCGTTGAAGGAGGGGGCACCGGGAAGCTGTTTTTT.

In its sample, this clonotype was seen many times. The CDR3 here is CASSLDTGDYGYTF. As DNA, the CDR3 is TGCGCCAGCAGCTTAGATACAGGGGACTATGGCTACACCTTC. The gene calls are TRBV5-1 and TRBJ1-2, with 7 bases lining up with TRBD1. The CDR3 has 14 amino acids. The trim removed 2 bases at V and 3 bases at J, leaving 4 bases unmatched. Germline V lookup: CDR1 SGHRS, CDR2 YFSETQ.

J is TRBJ2-3 and V is TRBV3-2. TRBV3-2 is designated a pseudogene. There are 14 residues in the CDR3. The DNA for the CDR3 is TGTGCCAGCAGCCTAAAAATTAATGGGGATACGCAGTATTTT. Residues: CASSLKINGDTQYF.

This clonotype occurred many times. This rearrangement joins TRBV7-2 to TRBJ1-2; D is uncertain. Looked up from germline, CDR1 is SGHTA and CDR2 is FQGNSA. Trimming cost V 5 bases and J 4 bases, with 23 bases left between them. The CDR3 has 17 residues. CDR3 protein: CASSAANRDGKTYGYTF. The CDR3 coding sequence is TGTGCCAGCAGCGCTGCTAACAGAGACGGAAAGACCTATGGCTACACCTTC.

Many counts were recorded for this clonotype. The rearrangement uses TRBV7-2 and TRBJ2-4, with a possible D match to TRBD1 (6 bases). The germline CDR1 and CDR2 sequences are SGHTA and FQGNSA. The CDR3 totals 14 residues. The V end was cut by 2 bases, the J end by 13 bases, with 18 bases between. CDR3 amino acids: CASSLRTEPREQYF. The CDR3 DNA reads as TGTGCCAGCAGCTTAAGGACAGAGCCTAGGGAGCAGTACTTC.

This clonotype was found many times. The rearrangement joins TRBV3-1 to TRBJ2-2; no reliable D call. Trimming removed 4 bases at V and 5 bases at J, with 23 bases between. CDR3 length: 18 residues. Looked up from germline, CDR1 is LGHDT and CDR2 is YNNKEL (reference sequence). The CDR3 DNA is TGTGCCAGCAGCCGCTGTATTCCCATTTCAGGCTTGACCGGGGAGCTGTTTTTT. It codes for CASSRCIPISGLTGELFF.

This clonotype showed up many times. Here the CDR3 reads CASSFGADTEAFF. CDR3 sequence (DNA): TGTGCCAGCAGCTTCGGGGCTGACACTGAAGCTTTCTTT. V gene TRBV7-9 combines with J gene TRBJ1-1; TRBD1 is a possible D gene (5 bases). With 3 bases removed from V and 3 bases from J, the gap between germline ends came to 8 bases. The CDR3 is made up of 13 amino acids. The germline CDR1 and CDR2 sequences are SEHNR and FQNEAQ (reference sequence).

About this clonotype itself: The junction departs from germline at one end; a sequencing error may be responsible. The rearrangement links TRBV4-3 to TRBJ2-2; TRBD1 agrees at 8 bases. CDR1 and CDR2 (germline): LGHNA, YSLEER. The CDR3 loop spans 14 amino acids. CDR3 in DNA: TGCGCCAGCAGCCACAGGGGGCGGACCGGGGAGCCGTTGTTT. It codes for CASSHRGRTGEPLF.

Many counts were recorded for this clonotype. The chain recombines TRBV7-3 with TRBJ1-2; TRBD1 agrees at 8 bases. This CDR3 spans 13 amino acids. Germline-derived CDR1 and CDR2 are SGHTA and FQGTGA. The J segment lost 7 bases and the V segment lost 5 bases, leaving 6 bases of the junction unmatched. The CDR3: CASSPDRDPGYTF. CDR3 nucleotide sequence: TGTGCCAGCAGCCCGGACAGGGATCCTGGCTACACCTTC.

This clonotype was seen at least ten times. The rearrangement joins TRBV3-1 to TRBJ2-7; 9 bases agree with TRBD1. Germline V gene lookup returns CDR1 LGHDT and CDR2 YNNKEL (reference sequence). The CDR3 loop spans 15 amino acids. V dropped 4 bases and J dropped 6; count of bases not matched to a gene: 10. This CDR3 reads CASSPSGTGLSEQYF. In nucleotides, the CDR3 is TGTGCCAGCAGCCCGTCCGGGACAGGGTTGAGCGAGCAGTACTTC.